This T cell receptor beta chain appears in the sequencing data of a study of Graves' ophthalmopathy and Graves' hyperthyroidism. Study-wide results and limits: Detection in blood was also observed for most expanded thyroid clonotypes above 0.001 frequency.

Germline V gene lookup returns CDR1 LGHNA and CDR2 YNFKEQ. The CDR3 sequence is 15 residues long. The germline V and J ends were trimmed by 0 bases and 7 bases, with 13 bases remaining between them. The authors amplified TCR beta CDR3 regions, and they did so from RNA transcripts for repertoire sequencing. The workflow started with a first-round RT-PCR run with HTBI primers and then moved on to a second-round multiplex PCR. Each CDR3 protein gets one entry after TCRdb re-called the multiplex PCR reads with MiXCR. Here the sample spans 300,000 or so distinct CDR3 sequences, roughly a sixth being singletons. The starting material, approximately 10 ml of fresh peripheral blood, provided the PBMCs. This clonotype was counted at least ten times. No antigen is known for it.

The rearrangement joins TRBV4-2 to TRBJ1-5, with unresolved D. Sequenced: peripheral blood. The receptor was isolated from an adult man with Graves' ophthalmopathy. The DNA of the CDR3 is TGTGCCAGCAGCCAAGATTACAGTCCGAGACAGCCCCAGCATTTT. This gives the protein CASSQDYSPRQPQHF.